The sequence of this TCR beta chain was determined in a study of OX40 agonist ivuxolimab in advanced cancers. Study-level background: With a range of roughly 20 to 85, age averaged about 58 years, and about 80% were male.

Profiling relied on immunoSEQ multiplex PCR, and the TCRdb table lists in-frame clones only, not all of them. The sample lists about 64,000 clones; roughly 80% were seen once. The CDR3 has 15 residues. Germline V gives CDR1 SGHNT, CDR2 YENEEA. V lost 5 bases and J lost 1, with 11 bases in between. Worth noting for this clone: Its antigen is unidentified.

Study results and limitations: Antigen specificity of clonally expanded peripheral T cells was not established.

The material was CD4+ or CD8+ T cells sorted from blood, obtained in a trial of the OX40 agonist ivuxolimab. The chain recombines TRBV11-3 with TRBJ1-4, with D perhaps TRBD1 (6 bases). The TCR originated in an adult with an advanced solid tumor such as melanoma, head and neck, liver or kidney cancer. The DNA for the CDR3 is TGTGCCAGCAGCCGTCAACAGGGAACTAATGAAAAACTGTTTTTT. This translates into CASSRQQGTNEKLFF.